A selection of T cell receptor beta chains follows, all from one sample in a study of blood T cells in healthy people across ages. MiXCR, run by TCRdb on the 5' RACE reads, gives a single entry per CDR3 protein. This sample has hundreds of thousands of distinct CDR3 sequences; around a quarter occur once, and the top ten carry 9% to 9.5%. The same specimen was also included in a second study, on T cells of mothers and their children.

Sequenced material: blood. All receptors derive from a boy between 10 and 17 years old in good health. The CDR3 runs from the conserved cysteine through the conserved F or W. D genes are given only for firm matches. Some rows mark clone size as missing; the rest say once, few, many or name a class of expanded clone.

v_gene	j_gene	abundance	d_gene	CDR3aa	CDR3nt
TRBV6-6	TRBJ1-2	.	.	CASRLRESYGYTF	TGTGCCAGCAGGCTCAGGGAGTCCTATGGCTACACCTTC
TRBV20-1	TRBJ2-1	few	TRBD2	CSARERELYDEQFF	TGCAGTGCTAGGGAGCGGGAGCTCTACGATGAGCAGTTCTTC
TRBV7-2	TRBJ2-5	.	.	CASSLQFGGATQETQYF	TGTGCCAGCAGCTTACAATTTGGGGGGGCGACCCAAGAGACCCAGTACTTC
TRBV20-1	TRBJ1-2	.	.	CSARGGGGYTF	TGCAGTGCTAGGGGAGGTGGTGGCTACACCTTC
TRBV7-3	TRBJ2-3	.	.	CASSARDSTDTQYF	TGTGCCAGCAGCGCCCGGGACAGCACAGATACGCAGTATTTT
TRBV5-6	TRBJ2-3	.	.	CASSLASLGSTQYF	TGTGCCAGCAGCTTGGCCAGTTTGGGGTCTACGCAGTATTTT
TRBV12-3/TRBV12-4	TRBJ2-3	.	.	CASIFEGGDTQYF	TGTGCCAGCATCTTTGAGGGAGGAGATACGCAGTATTTT
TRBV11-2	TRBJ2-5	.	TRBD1	CASSLDFVFSGQGKETQYF	TGTGCCAGCAGCTTAGATTTCGTTTTCTCGGGACAGGGGAAAGAGACCCAGTACTTC
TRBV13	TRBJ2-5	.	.	CASSTEVDRETQYF	TGTGCCAGCAGCACGGAGGTGGATCGGGAGACCCAGTACTTC
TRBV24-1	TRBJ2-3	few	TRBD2	CATSEPWESGRTDTQYF	TGTGCCACCAGTGAGCCCTGGGAAAGCGGGAGAACAGATACGCAGTATTTT
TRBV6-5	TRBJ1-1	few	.	CASRGPEGAFF	TGTGCCAGCAGGGGACCGGAAGGGGCTTTCTTT
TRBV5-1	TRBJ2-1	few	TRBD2	CASSLQGTSGAPPYF	TGCGCCAGCTCACTACAAGGGACTAGCGGGGCCCCCCCTTACTTC
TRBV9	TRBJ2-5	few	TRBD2	CASSASSGGGTETQYF	TGTGCCAGCAGCGCGTCTAGCGGGGGGGGAACGGAGACCCAGTACTTC
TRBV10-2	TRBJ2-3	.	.	CASSEGWPYSTDTQYF	TGCGCCAGCAGTGAAGGTTGGCCATACAGCACAGATACGCAGTATTTT
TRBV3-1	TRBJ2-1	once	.	CASSQDGLHSYTEQFF	TGTGCCAGCAGCCAAGATGGACTACACTCCTACACTGAGCAGTTCTTC
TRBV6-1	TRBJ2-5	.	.	CASRAGTLGKTQYF	TGTGCCAGCAGGGCCGGGACATTAGGAAAGACCCAGTACTTC
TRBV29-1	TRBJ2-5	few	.	CSAIPDSQETQYF	TGCAGCGCCATACCGGACAGTCAAGAGACCCAGTACTTC
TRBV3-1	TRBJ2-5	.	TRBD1	CASSKGMRDRGRGETQYF	TGTGCCAGCAGCAAAGGGATGAGAGACAGGGGGCGCGGAGAGACCCAGTACTTC
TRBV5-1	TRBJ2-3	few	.	CASSAGSSDTQYF	TGCGCCAGCAGCGCCGGATCATCAGATACGCAGTATTTT
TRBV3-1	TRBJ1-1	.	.	CASSQYGIMNTEAFF	TGTGCCAGCAGCCAATATGGGATCATGAACACTGAAGCTTTCTTT
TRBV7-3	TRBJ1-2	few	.	CASSTLRLTDGYTF	TGTGCCAGCAGCACCCTTAGATTGACTGATGGCTACACCTTC
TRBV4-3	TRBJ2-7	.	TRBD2	CASSQKGGSSGESYEQYF	TGCGCCAGCAGCCAAAAGGGAGGGAGTAGCGGGGAATCCTACGAGCAGTACTTC
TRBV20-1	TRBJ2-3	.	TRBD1	CSALSRPGQGPPRTDTQYF	TGCAGTGCTCTGTCACGTCCGGGACAGGGGCCTCCCCGGACCGATACGCAGTATTTT
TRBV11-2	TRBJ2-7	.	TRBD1	CASLTQGWQQYF	TGTGCCAGCCTTACACAGGGGTGGCAGCAGTACTTC
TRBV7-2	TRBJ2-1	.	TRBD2	CASSLVGTSGRGEQFF	TGTGCCAGCAGCTTAGTAGGGACTAGCGGGAGAGGAGAGCAGTTCTTC
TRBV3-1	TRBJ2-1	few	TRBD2	CASSQYYSGGLNEQFF	TGTGCCAGCAGCCAATATTATAGCGGGGGCCTCAATGAGCAGTTCTTC
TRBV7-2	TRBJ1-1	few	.	CASSLFKSEAFF	TGTGCCAGCAGCTTATTTAAATCTGAAGCTTTCTTT
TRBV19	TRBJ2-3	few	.	CASRVTDTQYF	TGTGCCAGTAGAGTAACAGATACGCAGTATTTT
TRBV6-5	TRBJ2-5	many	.	CASRVGGQETQYF	TGTGCCAGCAGAGTGGGGGGCCAAGAGACCCAGTACTTC
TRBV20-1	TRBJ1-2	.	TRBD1	CSASSAGGTAGGYTF	TGCAGTGCTAGTTCGGCAGGGGGAACGGCGGGGGGCTACACCTTC
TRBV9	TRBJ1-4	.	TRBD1	CASSGPGQGNEKLFF	TGTGCCAGCAGCGGACCCGGACAGGGGAATGAAAAACTGTTTTTT
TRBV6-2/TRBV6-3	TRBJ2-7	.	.	CASREGASYEQYF	TGTGCCAGCAGGGAGGGGGCCTCCTACGAGCAGTACTTC
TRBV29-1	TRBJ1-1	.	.	CSVDERGAFF	TGCAGCGTGGACGAGCGGGGAGCTTTCTTT
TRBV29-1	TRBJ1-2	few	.	CSVPRRGDYGYTF	TGCAGCGTTCCCAGGAGGGGGGACTATGGCTACACCTTC
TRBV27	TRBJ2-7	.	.	CASKPYLSYEQYF	TGTGCCAGCAAGCCTTACCTTTCCTACGAGCAGTACTTC
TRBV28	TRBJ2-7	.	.	CASSPRQGKSYEQYF	TGTGCCAGCAGTCCAAGGCAGGGGAAGTCCTACGAGCAGTACTTC
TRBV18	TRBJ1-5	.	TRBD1	CASSPGQGGGQPQHF	TGTGCCAGCTCACCCGGTCAGGGAGGGGGCCAGCCCCAGCATTTT
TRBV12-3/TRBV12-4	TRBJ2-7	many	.	CASSLTGGTYEQYF	TGTGCCAGCAGTCTTACCGGGGGAACCTACGAGCAGTACTTC
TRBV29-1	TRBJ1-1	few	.	CSVELWAWDTEAFF	TGCAGCGTTGAATTGTGGGCTTGGGACACTGAAGCTTTCTTT
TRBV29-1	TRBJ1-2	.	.	CSVEGDDYGYTF	TGCAGCGTTGAAGGGGACGACTATGGCTACACCTTC
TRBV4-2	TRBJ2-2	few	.	CASSQDKIGMVGELFF	TGTGCCAGCAGCCAAGATAAGATAGGGATGGTCGGGGAGCTGTTTTTT
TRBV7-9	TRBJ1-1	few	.	CASSSTRQEANTEAFF	TGTGCCAGCAGCTCCACGAGACAGGAGGCGAACACTGAAGCTTTCTTT
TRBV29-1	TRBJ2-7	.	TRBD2	CSAASGLSYEQYF	TGCAGCGCTGCTAGCGGGCTTTCCTACGAGCAGTACTTC
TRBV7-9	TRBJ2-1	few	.	CASSLGSSYEQFF	TGTGCCAGCAGCTTAGGTAGTTCCTATGAGCAGTTCTTC
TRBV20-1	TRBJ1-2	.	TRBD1	CSASLRQGDYGYTF	TGCAGTGCTAGCCTGCGACAGGGGGACTATGGCTACACCTTC
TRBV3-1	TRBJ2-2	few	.	CASSPKVRATGELFF	TGTGCCAGCAGCCCCAAGGTTCGGGCCACCGGGGAGCTGTTTTTT
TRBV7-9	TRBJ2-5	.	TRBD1	CASRFGTGGAETQYF	TGTGCCAGCAGGTTCGGGACAGGGGGCGCAGAGACCCAGTACTTC
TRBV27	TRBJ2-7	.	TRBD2	CASSSLSGLAGGYEQYF	TGTGCCAGCAGTTCCTTATCCGGACTAGCGGGAGGCTACGAGCAGTACTTC
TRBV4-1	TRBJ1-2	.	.	CASSRSAPESRTGGYTF	TGCGCCAGCAGCCGGAGCGCTCCTGAATCCAGAACCGGCGGCTACACCTTC
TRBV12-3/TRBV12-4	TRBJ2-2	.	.	CASRWEQATGELFF	TGTGCCAGCAGGTGGGAGCAGGCCACCGGGGAGCTGTTTTTT
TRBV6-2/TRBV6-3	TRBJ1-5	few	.	CASSRGHIGQPQHF	TGTGCCAGCAGCCGAGGGCATATTGGTCAGCCCCAGCATTTT
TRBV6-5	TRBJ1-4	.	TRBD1	CASSYSGQINEKLFF	TGTGCCAGCAGTTACTCGGGACAGATAAATGAAAAACTGTTTTTT
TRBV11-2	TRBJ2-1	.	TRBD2	CASSPLTRSGGRVGAYNEQFF	TGTGCCAGCAGCCCCCTGACTAGGAGCGGGGGCCGAGTGGGCGCTTACAATGAGCAGTTCTTC
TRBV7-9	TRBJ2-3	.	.	CASSYDPRQPAYSTDTQYF	TGTGCCAGCAGCTACGACCCCCGACAGCCAGCTTACAGCACAGATACGCAGTATTTT
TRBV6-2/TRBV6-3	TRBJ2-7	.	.	CASSRGRHEQYF	TGTGCCAGCAGCAGGGGACGCCACGAGCAGTACTTC
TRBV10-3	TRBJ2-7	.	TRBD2	CGASGESSYEQYF	TGTGGCGCTAGCGGGGAGAGCTCCTACGAGCAGTACTTC
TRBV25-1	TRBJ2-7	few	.	CASSVGVGQYF	TGTGCCAGCAGTGTGGGGGTTGGGCAGTACTTC
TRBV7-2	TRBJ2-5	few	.	CASSSGPVQETQYF	TGTGCCAGCAGTTCGGGACCGGTCCAAGAGACCCAGTACTTC
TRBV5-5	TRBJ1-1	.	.	CASTAPNANEAFF	TGTGCCAGCACCGCGCCGAATGCGAATGAAGCTTTCTTT